Below are 24 T cell receptor beta chains sequenced from a single sample in a study of siplizumab effects on memory and regulatory T cells. Clones were read by immunoSEQ multiplex PCR, and TCRdb kept only the in-frame ones, dropping some. The table records fewer than 85,000 clones, about 91% of them present only once. What was sequenced was Tregs sorted from blood. The receptors stem from a human donor in good health.

The sample holds one count of this clone. The V and J genes are TRBV7-3 and TRBJ2-2, with D hard to call. Per germline, CDR1 SGHTA and CDR2 FQGTGA. The V and J ends lost 3 bases and 1 base respectively, with 6 bases between them. This CDR3 is built from 14 residues. The DNA of the CDR3 is TGTGCCAGCAGCTTTGGCAGGAACACCGGGGAGCTGTTTTTT. Encoded protein: CASSFGRNTGELFF.

The chain is built from TRBV5-1 and TRBJ2-7, with 9 positions matching TRBD2. This CDR3 has 14 amino acids. The J segment lost 7 bases and the V segment lost 6 bases, leaving 11 bases of the junction unmatched. The germline CDR1 and CDR2 sequences are SGHRS and YFSETQ. The CDR3 here is CASTPGTSTGEQYF. Written as DNA, the CDR3 is TGCGCCAGCACTCCCGGGACTAGCACTGGGGAGCAGTACTTC.

The chain combines TRBV5-1 with TRBJ1-2; tentative D call: TRBD1 (5 bases). The CDR3 loop spans 15 amino acids. V was shortened by 4 bases and J by 0 bases, with 13 bases between the two germline ends. The germline CDR1 and CDR2 sequences are SGHRS and YFSETQ. The CDR3 reads CASSPGAASNYGYTF. For the CDR3, the DNA is TGCGCCAGCAGCCCTGGGGCAGCCTCTAACTATGGCTACACCTTC.

The chain joins TRBV6-5 to TRBJ2-3; D is unresolved. V lost 2 bases, J lost 4 bases, and 13 bases lay in between. The CDR3 runs 15 residues. Germline V CDR1 and CDR2: MNHEY, SVGAGI. The CDR3 DNA is TGTGCCAGCAGTTACGGCGACCCCCAGGCAGATACGCAGTATTTT. As protein: CASSYGDPQADTQYF.

V is TRBV7-2 and J is TRBJ2-5, with 13 bases aligning to TRBD2. The V gene end was trimmed by 4 bases and the J gene end by 3 bases; junction bases not matched to a gene: 2. Per the germline V gene, CDR1 is SGHTA and CDR2 is FQGNSA. The CDR3 is made up of 15 amino acids. CDR3 DNA: TGTGCCAGCAGCTCCGGACTAGCGGGAGAAGAGACCCAGTACTTC. Translated: CASSSGLAGEETQYF.

The rearrangement links TRBV30 to TRBJ1-1; possible D gene TRBD1, 5 bases. CDR1 is GTSNPN, CDR2 SVGIG, per germline (reference sequence). The CDR3 has 15 residues. V was trimmed by 6 bases and J by 3 bases, leaving 20 bases between them. CDR3 protein: CACALWGRSYTEAFF. In DNA form, the CDR3 reads TGTGCCTGTGCCCTGTGGGGCAGGTCATACACTGAAGCTTTCTTT.

The chain couples TRBV18 to TRBJ1-1, with D maybe TRBD1 (5 bases). Germline values: CDR1 KGHSH, CDR2 LQKENI. V gave up 3 bases and J gave up 4 bases, with 12 bases separating them. This CDR3 has 14 amino acids. CDR3 region: CASSPQGGGTEAFF. CDR3 nucleotide sequence: TGTGCCAGCTCACCGCAGGGTGGCGGCACTGAAGCTTTCTTT.

The CDR3 coding sequence is TGTGCCAGCAGTTCCCTCAGGCGGACTAACACCGGGGAGCTGTTTTTT. Protein: CASSSLRRTNTGELFF. The chain recombines TRBV6-6 with TRBJ2-2, with D perhaps TRBD2 (5 bases). The CDR3 is 16 amino acids. Germline CDR1 MNHNY, CDR2 SVGAGI (reference sequence). V dropped 4 bases and J dropped 2 bases, with 14 bases sitting between them.

This clone was detected only once. The V and J genes are TRBV5-1 and TRBJ1-1; no clear D. The length of the CDR3 is 13 residues. The germline gives CDR1 SGHRS, CDR2 YFSETQ. V was shortened by 4 bases and J by 0 bases, with 7 bases between the two germline ends. CDR3 bases: TGCGCCAGCAGCAGGGCCTTGAACACTGAAGCTTTCTTT. Its translation is CASSRALNTEAFF.

The chain employs TRBV7-9 and TRBJ2-4; a possible D gene is TRBD1 (7 bases). Germline lookup yields CDR1 SEHNR and CDR2 FQNEAQ (reference sequence). CDR3 length equals 15 residues. V shed 5 bases and J shed 9 bases, with 20 bases lying between them. CDR3 coding DNA: TGTGCCAGCAGCCAGGGACAGCCAGGGAGGATCATTCAGTACTTC. The encoded protein is CASSQGQPGRIIQYF.

The J gene is TRBJ2-7, the V gene TRBV5-1; D is unresolved. Germline V CDR1 and CDR2: SGHRS, YFSETQ. The CDR3 totals 13 residues. V shed 4 bases and J shed 2 bases, with 10 bases lying between them. CDR3 in amino acids: CASSPRSAYEQYF. The DNA of the CDR3 is TGCGCCAGCAGCCCCCGCTCGGCCTACGAGCAGTACTTC.

The chain employs TRBV18 and TRBJ2-7; 8 bases are a match to TRBD1. Trimming cost V 3 bases and J 2 bases; bases outside gene matches: 3. Germline values: CDR1 KGHSH, CDR2 LQKENI. This CDR3 has 14 amino acids. The CDR3 bases are TGTGCCAGCTCACCGGACAGGGCTACCTACGAGCAGTACTTC. This encodes CASSPDRATYEQYF.

The chain joins TRBV7-9 to TRBJ2-3; D possibly matches TRBD1 or TRBD2 (5 bases each). Germline-derived CDR1 and CDR2 are SEHNR and FQNEAQ (reference sequence). The V gene lost 3 bases and the J gene lost 14 bases, with 18 bases spanning the gap. The CDR3 length is 13 residues. As DNA, the CDR3 is TGTGCCAGCAGCTTGGGGGAAACCCCGAGGTGGTATTTT. It translates to CASSLGETPRWYF.

The rearrangement uses TRBV25-1 and TRBJ2-5; D is possibly TRBD2 (6 bases). Trimming shortened V by 5 bases and J by 4 bases, and 14 bases separated the two germline ends. There are 14 residues in the CDR3. From germline, CDR1 is MGHDK and CDR2 SYGVNS. This chain's CDR3 is CASSMPGDLETQYF. The CDR3 nucleotides are TGTGCCAGCAGTATGCCGGGGGACCTAGAGACCCAGTACTTC.

The V and J genes are TRBV7-9 and TRBJ1-5; no reliable D call. Trimming took off 4 bases at V and 1 base at J, with 8 bases between the two ends. The germline gives CDR1 SEHNR, CDR2 FQNEAQ (reference sequence). This CDR3 contains 14 residues. CDR3: CASSSVWSNQPQHF. The CDR3 DNA follows: TGTGCCAGCAGCTCCGTTTGGAGCAATCAGCCCCAGCATTTT.

This clone appeared a single time. The chain recombines TRBV18 with TRBJ2-7; D could derive from TRBD1 or TRBD2 (5 bases each). This CDR3 spans 12 amino acids. The V and J ends lost 3 bases and 6 bases respectively, with 9 bases between them. Germline-derived CDR1 and CDR2 are KGHSH and LQKENI. Here the CDR3 reads CASSPRDREQYF. The CDR3 coding sequence is TGTGCCAGCTCACCGAGGGACCGCGAGCAGTACTTC.

The rearrangement uses TRBV30 and TRBJ1-5; 7 bases are a match to TRBD1. The CDR3 length is 15 residues. J gave up 1 base and V 1 base, and 4 bases lay outside the gene matches. Germline-derived CDR1 and CDR2 are GTSNPN and SVGIG (reference sequence). DNA of the CDR3: TGTGCCTGGAGTGCAGGGGGGATAAGCAATCAGCCCCAGCATTTT. Its translation: CAWSAGGISNQPQHF. The full variable domain, with the rest looked up from reference TRBV30 and TRBJ1-5, is SQTIHQWPATLVQPVGSPLSLECTVEGTSNPNLYWYRQAAGRGLQLLFYSVGIGQISSEVPQNLSASRPQDRQFILSSKKLLLSDSGFYLCAWSAGGISNQPQHFGDGTRLSIL.

This chain uses TRBV28 with TRBJ1-5; D uncertain. The V end lost 3 bases, the J end lost 9 bases, and 9 bases lay between the germline ends. The CDR3 extends over 12 amino acids. Germline V CDR1 and CDR2: MDHEN, SYDVKM. The CDR3 DNA sequence: TGTGCCAGCAGTTTGGGTCATAGGCCCCAGCATTTT. Translated: CASSLGHRPQHF.

The J gene is TRBJ2-1, the V gene TRBV6-4; the D gene is possibly TRBD1 (7 bases). CDR3 length: 15 residues. Germline-derived CDR1 and CDR2 are MRHNA and SNTAGT. Trimming removed 8 bases at V and 8 bases at J, with 22 bases between. CDR3 sequence (DNA): TGTGCCAGCGCGCTAGGGGGCCTCGGGGGCTATGAGCAGTTCTTC. Protein product: CASALGGLGGYEQFF.

The rearrangement uses TRBV28 and TRBJ2-1; 13 nucleotides match TRBD2. This CDR3 comprises 16 residues. Germline V gene sequence: CDR1 MDHEN, CDR2 SYDVKM. Trimming took 3 bases from V and 7 from J; bases not matched to a gene: 6. The CDR3 DNA reads as TGTGCCAGCAGTTTGTACAGACTAGCGGGGGGTAATGAGCAGTTCTTC. Encoded protein: CASSLYRLAGGNEQFF.

The V gene is TRBV4-1, the J gene TRBJ2-3; the D gene is possibly TRBD1 (5 bases). The length of the CDR3 is 17 residues. The V and J ends lost 2 bases and 4 bases respectively, with 19 bases between them. CDR1 is MGHRA, CDR2 YSYEKL, per germline. CDR3 nucleotide sequence: TGCGCCAGCAGCCAATGGCCGCCAGGGTTTTCGGCAGATACGCAGTATTTT. Residues: CASSQWPPGFSADTQYF.

This rearrangement joins TRBV10-2 to TRBJ2-3; either TRBD1 or TRBD2 may supply D (6 bases each). The V gene's germline CDR1 is WSHSY and CDR2 SAAADI. CDR3 length equals 14 residues. V lost 1 base to trimming and J lost 4 bases, with 9 bases between them. The CDR3 nucleotides are TGCGCCAGCAGTGAGTTTGGGGGGCCAGATACGCAGTATTTT. The encoded protein is CASSEFGGPDTQYF.

This clone was observed a handful of times. The chain links TRBV14 to TRBJ2-2; no clear D gene. Per the germline V gene, CDR1 is SGHDN and CDR2 is FVKESK. The ends were cut back, 1 base at V and 6 bases at J, with 12 bases in the middle. This CDR3 region has 15 residues. The CDR3 DNA reads TGTGCCAGCAGCCAAGTTCCCCCCGTAGCCGGGGAGCTGTTTTTT. Its translation: CASSQVPPVAGELFF.

In this sample, this clone turned up a few times. This chain joins TRBV7-9 and TRBJ1-1; 7 nucleotides agree with TRBD1. CDR3 length: 13 residues. The junction had 5 bases not matched to a gene; V was cut back by 8 bases and J by 2 bases. In germline, CDR1 is SEHNR, CDR2 FQNEAQ (reference sequence). The CDR3 bases are TGTGCCAGCGGGGGACAGCAAAACACTGAAGCTTTCTTT. This gives the protein CASGGQQNTEAFF.